This T cell receptor beta chain appears in the sequencing data of a study of shared clonotypes between healthy human individuals. Study context: Plates per donor: three CD4 naive, three CD4 memory, two CD8 naive, one CD8 memory.

The length of the CDR3 is 14 residues. V was clipped by 0 bases and J by 4 bases; unmatched bases: 4. CDR1 is SGHRS and CDR2 is YFSETQ in the germline V gene. Naive-designated CD8 cells lacked CD45RO, were positively enriched for CCR7, and omitted terminally differentiated effector memory CD45RA+ cells. Method: immunoSEQ multiplex PCR; TCRdb's copy keeps in-frame clones and lacks some. The sample yields under 1 million clones, 96% seen once. The specimen sequenced was naive CD8+ T cells sorted from blood. This chain uses TRBV5-1 with TRBJ2-7; 7 bases are shared with TRBD2. This receptor was taken from a man under 40 in good health. CDR3 sequence: CASSLASGTYEQYF. Written as DNA, the CDR3 is TGCGCCAGCAGCTTGGCTAGCGGTACATACGAGCAGTACTTC.